These T cell receptor beta chains were read from a single sample in a study of OX40 agonist ivuxolimab in advanced cancers. Data came from immunoSEQ multiplex PCR; TCRdb stores just in-frame clones and leaves some out. This sample has approximately 90,000 clones, with roughly 89% found just once. The specimen comprised CD4+ or CD8+ T cells sorted from blood, sampled in a trial of the OX40 agonist ivuxolimab. The receptors were sampled from an adult with an advanced solid tumor such as melanoma, head and neck, liver or kidney cancer. Each CDR3 is given with its conserved first and last residue. A D gene is named only where the DNA matches it firmly. Expanded clones are given a class, and other clones once, few, many or no size at all.

clone size	D gene	V gene	J gene	CDR3 protein	CDR3 DNA
.	TRBD1	TRBV4-1	TRBJ2-1	CASSQEIELQGVNNEQFF	TGCGCCAGCAGCCAAGAGATCGAACTTCAGGGGGTAAACAATGAGCAGTTCTTC
.	TRBD1	TRBV6-1	TRBJ1-1	CASNRQGRTEAFF	TGTGCCAGCAATAGACAGGGGAGAACTGAAGCTTTCTTT
.	.	TRBV29-1	TRBJ2-7	CSVEGGGYEQYF	TGCAGCGTTGAGGGTGGGGGCTACGAGCAGTACTTC
.	.	TRBV27	TRBJ2-7	CASSLVGSSSYEQYF	TGTGCCAGCAGTTTAGTAGGGTCCAGCTCCTACGAGCAGTACTTC
.	TRBD1	TRBV11-3	TRBJ2-7	CASSTGQGSSYEQYF	TGTGCCAGCTCAACCGGACAGGGGTCGTCCTACGAGCAGTACTTC
.	.	TRBV19	TRBJ1-1	CASSAGVTGRKAFF	TGTGCCAGTAGTGCCGGAGTGACAGGCCGCAAAGCTTTCTTT
once	.	TRBV25-1	TRBJ1-1	CASSGAREGWTEAFF	TGTGCCAGCAGTGGGGCTCGGGAGGGGTGGACTGAAGCTTTCTTT
.	.	TRBV10-2	TRBJ2-7	CASSASGFYEQYF	TGCGCCAGCAGCGCATCCGGGTTCTACGAGCAGTACTTC
.	TRBD1	TRBV15	TRBJ1-5	CATSFTFTGGGQPQHF	TGTGCCACCAGCTTCACCTTCACAGGGGGCGGTCAGCCCCAGCATTTT
.	.	TRBV19	TRBJ1-1	CASSYRGGEAFF	TGTGCCAGTAGTTATAGAGGGGGTGAAGCTTTCTTT
.	TRBD1	TRBV30	TRBJ1-5	CAWSVWTGSSNQPQHF	TGTGCCTGGAGTGTTTGGACAGGGAGTAGCAATCAGCCCCAGCATTTT
.	TRBD1	TRBV6-5	TRBJ2-1	CASSSGDREYNEQFF	TGTGCCAGCAGTTCGGGGGACAGGGAGTACAATGAGCAGTTCTTC
.	.	TRBV6-1	TRBJ1-3	CASSEGWGSGNTIYF	TGTGCCAGCAGTGAAGGGTGGGGTTCTGGAAACACCATATATTTT
.	.	TRBV7-2	TRBJ1-1	CASSLARGWGTEAFF	TGTGCCAGCAGCTTAGCTCGGGGTTGGGGAACTGAAGCTTTCTTT
.	TRBD1	TRBV7-9	TRBJ1-1	CASSLDRGTEAFF	TGTGCCAGCAGCTTAGACAGGGGCACTGAAGCTTTCTTT
.	TRBD1	TRBV28	TRBJ1-6	CASSLHFQGGGNSPLHF	TGTGCCAGCAGTTTACATTTCCAGGGGGGCGGAAATTCACCCCTCCACTTT
.	.	TRBV2	TRBJ1-1	CASSPVRSTEAFF	TGTGCCAGCAGTCCCGTCCGGAGCACTGAAGCTTTCTTT
.	.	TRBV5-6	TRBJ1-1	CASSSPGHVNTEAFF	TGTGCCAGCAGCTCGCCGGGACACGTGAACACTGAAGCTTTCTTT
.	TRBD1	TRBV5-5	TRBJ2-7	CASTTRGGIYEQYF	TGTGCCAGCACCACTAGAGGGGGCATATACGAGCAGTACTTC
.	.	TRBV5-1	TRBJ1-6	CASSLGQTSSYNSPLHF	TGCGCCAGCAGCTTGGGCCAGACCAGCTCCTATAATTCACCCCTCCACTTT
.	TRBD1	TRBV5-1	TRBJ1-2	CASSPLDRTYGYTF	TGCGCCAGCAGTCCCCTGGACAGGACCTATGGCTACACCTTC
.	.	TRBV5-1	TRBJ1-5	CASSLDGSVPQPQHF	TGCGCCAGCAGCTTGGACGGTTCGGTGCCTCAGCCCCAGCATTTT
.	TRBD2	TRBV7-2	TRBJ2-3	CASSLEVWRGGPADTQYF	TGTGCCAGCAGCTTAGAGGTCTGGCGGGGGGGCCCGGCAGATACGCAGTATTTT
.	.	TRBV5-4	TRBJ2-1	CASSEFPGNEQFF	TGTGCCAGCAGCGAGTTTCCAGGCAATGAGCAGTTCTTC
.	TRBD1	TRBV5-6	TRBJ2-3	CASSLGQGNPDTQYF	TGTGCCAGCAGCTTGGGACAGGGTAACCCAGATACGCAGTATTTT
.	.	TRBV7-8	TRBJ1-5	CASSRDTPSNQPQHF	TGTGCCAGCAGCCGGGACACTCCAAGCAATCAGCCCCAGCATTTT
.	.	TRBV6-4	TRBJ2-7	CASSVQHGFYEQYF	TGTGCCAGCAGCGTACAACACGGATTCTACGAGCAGTACTTC
.	.	TRBV6-1	TRBJ2-3	CASSESRRDLTQYF	TGTGCCAGCAGTGAATCTCGAAGGGACCTTACGCAGTATTTT
once	.	TRBV18	TRBJ1-3	CASSRTQSSGNTIYF	TGTGCCAGCTCACGGACTCAGAGCTCTGGAAACACCATATATTTT
.	.	TRBV7-9	TRBJ1-3	CASSLLGNTIYF	TGTGCCAGCAGCCTGCTAGGAAACACCATATATTTT
.	.	TRBV27	TRBJ2-7	CASSLRGSQSREQYF	TGTGCCAGCAGTTTAAGGGGGTCGCAATCCCGCGAGCAGTACTTC
.	.	TRBV10-3	TRBJ1-5	CAITQASNQPQHF	TGTGCCATCACACAGGCTAGCAATCAGCCCCAGCATTTT
.	.	TRBV7-2	TRBJ2-2	CASSFQGPQGELFF	TGTGCCAGCAGCTTCCAGGGGCCGCAAGGGGAGCTGTTTTTT
.	TRBD1	TRBV27	TRBJ1-1	CASSSGTGMLKAFF	TGTGCCAGCAGTTCGGGGACAGGAATGTTGAAAGCTTTCTTT
.	.	TRBV30	TRBJ1-5	CAWSFRSDQPQHF	TGTGCCTGGAGTTTCCGGTCGGATCAGCCCCAGCATTTT
few	.	TRBV7-2	TRBJ1-2	CASSLAPDGYGYTF	TGTGCCAGCAGCTTAGCTCCGGATGGTTATGGCTACACCTTC
.	TRBD1	TRBV7-3	TRBJ2-1	CASGYRGQHNEQFF	TGTGCCAGCGGATACAGGGGACAACACAATGAGCAGTTCTTC
.	.	TRBV4-3	TRBJ1-1	CASSQDSRQMSTEAFF	TGCGCCAGCAGCCAAGATTCACGACAGATGTCCACTGAAGCTTTCTTT
.	.	TRBV23-1	TRBJ1-2	CASSQIHDPTSGYTF	TGCGCCAGCAGTCAGATACATGATCCTACCTCGGGCTACACCTTC
.	.	TRBV10-2	TRBJ2-7	CASREGRGSYEQYF	TGCGCCAGCAGAGAGGGACGGGGCTCCTACGAGCAGTACTTC